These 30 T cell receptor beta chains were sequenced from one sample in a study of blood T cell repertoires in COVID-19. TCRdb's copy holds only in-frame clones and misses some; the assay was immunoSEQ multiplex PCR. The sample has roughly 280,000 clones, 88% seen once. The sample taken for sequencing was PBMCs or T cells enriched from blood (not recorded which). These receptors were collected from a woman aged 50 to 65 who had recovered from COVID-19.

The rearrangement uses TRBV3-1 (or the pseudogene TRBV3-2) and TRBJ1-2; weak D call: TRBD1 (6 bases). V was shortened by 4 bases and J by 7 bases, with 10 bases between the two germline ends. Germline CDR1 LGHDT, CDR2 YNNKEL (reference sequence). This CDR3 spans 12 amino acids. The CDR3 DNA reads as TGTGCCAGCAGCCGGACGACAGGTGGCTACACCTTC. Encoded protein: CASSRTTGGYTF.

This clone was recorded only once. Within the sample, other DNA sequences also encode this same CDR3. CDR3 sequence: CASSLATGYTF. The CDR3 nucleotides are TGTGCCAGCAGCTTAGCTACAGGTTACACCTTC. J is TRBJ1-2 and V is TRBV7-2; perhaps TRBD1 as D (5 bases). This CDR3 spans 11 amino acids. Germline assignment: CDR1 SGHTA and CDR2 FQGNSA. Trimming removed 0 bases from V and 11 bases from J, with 7 bases in between.

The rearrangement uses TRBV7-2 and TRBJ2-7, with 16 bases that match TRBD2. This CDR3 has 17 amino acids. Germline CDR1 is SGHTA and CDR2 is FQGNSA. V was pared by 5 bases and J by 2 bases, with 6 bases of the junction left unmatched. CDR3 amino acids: CASSGTSGRAGTYEQYF. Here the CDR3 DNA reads TGTGCCAGCAGCGGGACTAGCGGGAGGGCCGGAACCTACGAGCAGTACTTC.

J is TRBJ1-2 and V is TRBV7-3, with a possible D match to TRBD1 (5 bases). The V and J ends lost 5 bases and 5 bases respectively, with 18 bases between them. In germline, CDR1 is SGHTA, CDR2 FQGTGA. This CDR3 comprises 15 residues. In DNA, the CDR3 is TGTGCCAGCAGCCCCTATCCCGGGACTGATTATGGCTACACCTTC. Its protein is CASSPYPGTDYGYTF.

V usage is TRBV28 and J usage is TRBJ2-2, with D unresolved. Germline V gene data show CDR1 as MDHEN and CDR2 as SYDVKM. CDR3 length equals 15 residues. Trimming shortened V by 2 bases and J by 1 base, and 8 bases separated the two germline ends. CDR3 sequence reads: CASSLGRLNTGELFF. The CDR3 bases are TGTGCCAGCAGTTTAGGGCGTTTGAACACCGGGGAGCTGTTTTTT.

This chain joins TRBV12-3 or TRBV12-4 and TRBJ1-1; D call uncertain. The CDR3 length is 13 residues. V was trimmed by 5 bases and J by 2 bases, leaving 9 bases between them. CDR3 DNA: TGTGCCAGCAGTGTTCCCAGTAACACTGAAGCTTTCTTT. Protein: CASSVPSNTEAFF.

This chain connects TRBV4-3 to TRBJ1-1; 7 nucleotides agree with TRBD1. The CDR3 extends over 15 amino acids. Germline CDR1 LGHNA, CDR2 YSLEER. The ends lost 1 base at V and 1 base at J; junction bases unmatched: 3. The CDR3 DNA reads TGCGCCAGCAGCCAAGGCCGGGACAGGAACACTGAAGCTTTCTTT. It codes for CASSQGRDRNTEAFF.

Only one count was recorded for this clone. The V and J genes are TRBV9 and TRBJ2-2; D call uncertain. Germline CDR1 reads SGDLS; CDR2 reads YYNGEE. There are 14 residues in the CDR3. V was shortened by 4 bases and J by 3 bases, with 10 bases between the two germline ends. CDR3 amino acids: CASSQNSDTGELFF. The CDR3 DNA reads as TGTGCCAGCAGCCAAAACAGTGACACCGGGGAGCTGTTTTTT.

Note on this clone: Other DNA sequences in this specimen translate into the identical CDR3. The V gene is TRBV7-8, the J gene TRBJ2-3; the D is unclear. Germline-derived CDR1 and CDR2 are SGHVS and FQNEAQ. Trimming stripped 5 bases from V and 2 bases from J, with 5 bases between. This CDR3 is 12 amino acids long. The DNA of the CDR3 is TGTGCCAGCAGCCCTTACACAGATACGCAGTATTTT. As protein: CASSPYTDTQYF.

CDR3 region: CASRRAGLAGGSSYNEQFF. The CDR3 nucleotides are TGTGCCAGTAGGCGAGCTGGACTAGCGGGCGGGAGCTCCTACAATGAGCAGTTCTTC. V usage is TRBV19 and J usage is TRBJ2-1, with 11 positions matching TRBD2. V gave up 6 bases and J gave up 0 bases; unmatched junction bases: 13. The CDR3 runs to 19 residues. Germline lookup yields CDR1 LNHDA and CDR2 SQIVND (reference sequence).

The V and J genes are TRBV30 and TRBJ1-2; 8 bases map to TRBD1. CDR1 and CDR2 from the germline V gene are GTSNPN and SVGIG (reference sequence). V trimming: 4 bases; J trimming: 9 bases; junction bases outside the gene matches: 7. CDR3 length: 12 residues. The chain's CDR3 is CAWIPRTGRYTF. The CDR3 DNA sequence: TGTGCCTGGATTCCGAGGACAGGGCGCTACACCTTC.

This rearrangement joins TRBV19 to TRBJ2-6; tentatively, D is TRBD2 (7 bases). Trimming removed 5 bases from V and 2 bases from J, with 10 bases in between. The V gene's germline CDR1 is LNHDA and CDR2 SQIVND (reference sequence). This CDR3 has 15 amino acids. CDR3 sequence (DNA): TGTGCCAGTAGTTCGGGGGGCGCTGGGGCCAACGTCCTGACTTTC. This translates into CASSSGGAGANVLTF.

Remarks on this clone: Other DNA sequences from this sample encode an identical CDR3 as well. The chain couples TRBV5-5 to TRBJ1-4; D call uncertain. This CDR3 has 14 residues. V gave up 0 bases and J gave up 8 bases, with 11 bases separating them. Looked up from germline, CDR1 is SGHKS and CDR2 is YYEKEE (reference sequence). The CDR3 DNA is TGTGCCAGCAGCTTGGCCACCGGAGGCGAAAAACTGTTTTTT. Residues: CASSLATGGEKLFF. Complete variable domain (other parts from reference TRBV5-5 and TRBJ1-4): DAGVTQSPTHLIKTRGQQVTLRCSPISGHKSVSWYQQVLGQGPQFIFQYYEKEERGRGNFPDRFSARQFPNYSSELNVNALLLGDSALYLCASSLATGGEKLFFGSGTQLSVL.

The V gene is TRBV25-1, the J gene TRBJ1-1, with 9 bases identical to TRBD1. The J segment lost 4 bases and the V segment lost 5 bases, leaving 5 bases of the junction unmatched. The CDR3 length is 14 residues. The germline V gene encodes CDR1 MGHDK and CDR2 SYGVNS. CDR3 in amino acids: CASSFGTGTTEAFF. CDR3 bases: TGTGCCAGCAGTTTTGGGACAGGGACCACTGAAGCTTTCTTT.

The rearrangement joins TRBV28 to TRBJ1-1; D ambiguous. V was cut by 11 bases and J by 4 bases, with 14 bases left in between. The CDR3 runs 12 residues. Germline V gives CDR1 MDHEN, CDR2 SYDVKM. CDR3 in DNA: TGTGCCTGCGGAGATTCGGGCACTGAAGCTTTCTTT. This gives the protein CACGDSGTEAFF.

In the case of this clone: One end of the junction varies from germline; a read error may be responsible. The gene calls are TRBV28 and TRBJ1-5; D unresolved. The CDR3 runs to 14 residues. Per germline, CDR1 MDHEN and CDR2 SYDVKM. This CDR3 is CTSSLGSSNQPQHF. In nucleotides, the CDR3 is TGTACCAGCAGTTTGGGCAGTAGCAATCAGCCCCAGCATTTT.

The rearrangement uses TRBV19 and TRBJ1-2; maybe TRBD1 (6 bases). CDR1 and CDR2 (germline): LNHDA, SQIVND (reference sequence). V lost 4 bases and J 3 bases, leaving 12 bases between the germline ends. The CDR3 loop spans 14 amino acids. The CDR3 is CASSTGTHHYGYTF. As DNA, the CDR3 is TGTGCCAGTAGTACCGGGACACACCACTATGGCTACACCTTC.

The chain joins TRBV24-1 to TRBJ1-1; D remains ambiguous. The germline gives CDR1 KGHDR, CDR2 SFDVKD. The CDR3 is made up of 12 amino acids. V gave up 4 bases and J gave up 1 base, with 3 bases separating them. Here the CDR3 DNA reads TGTGCCACCAGTGACTGGAACACTGAAGCTTTCTTT. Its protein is CATSDWNTEAFF.

The CDR3 DNA follows: TGTGCCAGCAGTCTAACCGGGACAACCACACCCCTCCACTTT. This encodes CASSLTGTTTPLHF. The chain recombines TRBV6-5 with TRBJ1-6; perhaps TRBD1 as D (6 bases). Between the trimmed V and J ends, which lost 5 bases and 11 bases, there was a span of 16 bases. The length of the CDR3 is 14 residues. Germline values: CDR1 MNHEY, CDR2 SVGAGI.

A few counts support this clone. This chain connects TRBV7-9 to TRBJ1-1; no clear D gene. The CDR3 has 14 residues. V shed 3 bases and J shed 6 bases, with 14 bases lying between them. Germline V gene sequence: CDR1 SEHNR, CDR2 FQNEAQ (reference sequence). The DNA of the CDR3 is TGTGCCAGCAGCTTGTGGCCGATGGGAGCTGAAGCTTTCTTT. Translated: CASSLWPMGAEAFF.

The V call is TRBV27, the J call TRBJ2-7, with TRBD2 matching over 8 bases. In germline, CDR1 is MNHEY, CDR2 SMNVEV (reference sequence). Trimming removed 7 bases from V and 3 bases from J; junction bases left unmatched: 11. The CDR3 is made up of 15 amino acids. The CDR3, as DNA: TGTGCCAGCAAACAAGGAATTAGCGGGAACTACGAGCAGTACTTC. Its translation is CASKQGISGNYEQYF.

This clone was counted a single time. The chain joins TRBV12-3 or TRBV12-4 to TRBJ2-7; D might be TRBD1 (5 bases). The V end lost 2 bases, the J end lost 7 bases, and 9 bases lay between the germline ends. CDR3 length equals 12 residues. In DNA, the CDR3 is TGTGCCAGCAGTTTAAAGGGGAAAGAGCAGTACTTC. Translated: CASSLKGKEQYF.

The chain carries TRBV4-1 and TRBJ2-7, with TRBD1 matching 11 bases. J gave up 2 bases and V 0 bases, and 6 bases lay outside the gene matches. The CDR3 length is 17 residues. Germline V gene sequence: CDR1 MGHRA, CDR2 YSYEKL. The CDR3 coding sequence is TGCGCCAGCAGCCAAGATCGAGGACAGGGGGCTCCCTACGAGCAGTACTTC. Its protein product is CASSQDRGQGAPYEQYF.

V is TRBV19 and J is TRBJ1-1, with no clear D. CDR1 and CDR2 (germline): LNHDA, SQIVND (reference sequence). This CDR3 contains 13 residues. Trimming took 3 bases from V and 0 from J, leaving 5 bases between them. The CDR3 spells CASSIGVNTEAFF. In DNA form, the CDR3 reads TGTGCCAGTAGTATCGGAGTGAACACTGAAGCTTTCTTT. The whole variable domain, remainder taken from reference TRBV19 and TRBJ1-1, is DGGITQSPKYLFRKEGQNVTLSCEQNLNHDAMYWYRQDPGQGLRLIYYSQIVNDFQKGDIAEGYSVSREKKESFPLTVTSAQKNPTAFYLCASSIGVNTEAFFGQGTRLTVV.

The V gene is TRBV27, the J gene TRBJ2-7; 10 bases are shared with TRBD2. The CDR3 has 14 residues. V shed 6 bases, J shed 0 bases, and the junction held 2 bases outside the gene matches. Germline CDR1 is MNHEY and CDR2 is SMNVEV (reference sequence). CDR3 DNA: TGTGCCAGCAGGGCTAGCGGGAGCTCCTACGAGCAGTACTTC. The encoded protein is CASRASGSSYEQYF.

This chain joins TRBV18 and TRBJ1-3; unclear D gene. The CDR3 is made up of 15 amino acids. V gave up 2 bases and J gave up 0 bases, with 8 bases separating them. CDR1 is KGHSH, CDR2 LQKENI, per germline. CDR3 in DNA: TGTGCCAGCTCACCAAGACAAGGCTCTGGAAACACCATATATTTT. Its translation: CASSPRQGSGNTIYF.

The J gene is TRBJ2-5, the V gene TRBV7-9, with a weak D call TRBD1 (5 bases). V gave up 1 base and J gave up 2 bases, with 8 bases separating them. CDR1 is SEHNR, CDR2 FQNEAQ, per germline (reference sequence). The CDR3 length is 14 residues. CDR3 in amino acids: CASSLVWTQETQYF. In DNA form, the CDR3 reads TGTGCCAGCAGCTTAGTTTGGACACAAGAGACCCAGTACTTC.

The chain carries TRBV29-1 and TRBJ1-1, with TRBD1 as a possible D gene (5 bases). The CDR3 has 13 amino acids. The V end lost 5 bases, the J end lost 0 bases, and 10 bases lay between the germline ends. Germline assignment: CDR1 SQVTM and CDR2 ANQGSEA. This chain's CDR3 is CSVNQGLNTEAFF. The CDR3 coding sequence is TGCAGCGTTAACCAGGGTCTGAACACTGAAGCTTTCTTT.

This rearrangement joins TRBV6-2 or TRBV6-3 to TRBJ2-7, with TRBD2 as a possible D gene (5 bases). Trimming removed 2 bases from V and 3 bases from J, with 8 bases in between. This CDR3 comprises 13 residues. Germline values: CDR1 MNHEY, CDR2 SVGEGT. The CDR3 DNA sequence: TGTGCCAGCAGTTACAAGCGGTACTACGAGCAGTACTTC. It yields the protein CASSYKRYYEQYF.

CDR3 in amino acids: CASSRGTSGTAGQYF. The CDR3 nucleotides are TGTGCCAGCAGCCGGGGGACTAGCGGGACTGCAGGGCAGTATTTT. This chain uses TRBV11-3 with TRBJ2-3; TRBD2 matches 13 bases. Losses at the gene ends were 5 bases for V and 11 bases for J; bases not matched to a gene: 10. The CDR3 contains 15 residues. Germline assignment: CDR1 SGHNT and CDR2 YENEEA.